One T cell receptor beta chain is described in this entry. As yet, its antigen is unknown. Investigators amplified TCR beta CDR3 regions from RNA transcripts. Following a first-round RT-PCR that used HTBI primers, a second-round multiplex PCR was carried out. TCRdb recomputed calls from the multiplex PCR reads with MiXCR, one row per CDR3 protein. The sample has about 1.1 million distinct CDR3 sequences, less than 45% seen once. This CDR3 contains 15 residues. Trimming at V came to 2 bases and at J to 7 bases, leaving 10 bases not matched to a gene. CDR1 and CDR2 (germline): MGHDK, SYGVNS. Lactation, pregnancy, uncontrolled infections and other autoimmune diseases were all grounds for excluding patients. This record comes from a study of Graves' ophthalmopathy and Graves' hyperthyroidism. Overall study findings and caveats: Sensitivity reached 85% to 90% and specificity about 80% for a 13-signature model separating ophthalmopathy from stable hyperthyroidism.

The TCR comes from an adult man with Graves' hyperthyroidism. Sequencing was carried out using peripheral blood or thyroid tissue (not recorded which). The rearrangement joins TRBV25-1 to TRBJ2-7; 8 positions match TRBD1. CDR3 sequence: CASSEITGGGGEQYF. The CDR3 DNA reads as TGTGCCAGCAGTGAAATTACAGGGGGTGGTGGGGAGCAGTACTTC.